One and the same sample provided the 11 T cell receptor beta chains below, sequenced in a study of cytomegalovirus exposure and HLA in healthy donors. Libraries were prepared by immunoSEQ multiplex PCR; TCRdb keeps only in-frame clonotypes and omits some of them. The sample holds 150,000 to 200,000 clones, approximately 96% seen once. The sample taken for sequencing was PBMCs. Receptors originate from a woman younger than 30 in good health and CMV-seronegative.

The J gene is TRBJ2-7, the V gene TRBV13; 7 bases align to TRBD1. The germline CDR1 and CDR2 sequences are PRHDT and FYEKMQ (reference sequence). The CDR3 contains 14 residues. With 5 bases clipped from V and 1 base from J, the junction kept 5 bases outside the gene matches. This CDR3 is CASSNDRESYEQYF. In DNA form, the CDR3 reads TGTGCCAGCAGCAACGACAGGGAATCCTACGAGCAGTACTTC.

This chain uses TRBV25-1 with TRBJ1-2, with 8 bases aligning to TRBD1. Germline loops: CDR1 MGHDK, CDR2 SYGVNS. Trimming removed 3 bases from V and 4 bases from J; junction bases left unmatched: 7. The CDR3 is 15 residues long. The CDR3 region is CASSDIGDRSYGYTF. The DNA of the CDR3 is TGTGCCAGCAGTGATATAGGGGACAGGTCCTATGGCTACACCTTC.

The V gene is TRBV5-8, the J gene TRBJ2-1, with 7 bases that match TRBD1. This CDR3 spans 13 amino acids. Germline CDR1 and CDR2: SGHTS and YDEGEE. The V segment lost 1 base and the J segment 16 bases; nucleotides outside the gene matches: 11. The CDR3, as DNA: TGTGCCAGCAGCTTGCAGGAGAGGGGACAGAATTTCTTC. It yields the protein CASSLQERGQNFF. Drawing the rest from reference TRBV5-8 and TRBJ2-1, the complete variable domain is EAGVTQSPTHLIKTRGQQATLRCSPISGHTSVYWYQQALGLGLQFLLWYDEGEERNRGNFPPRFSGRQFPNYSSELNVNALELEDSALYLCASSLQERGQNFFGPGTRLTVL.

The DNA of the CDR3 is TGTGCCAGCAGCTTAGTCAGGGATCAGCCCCAGCATTTT. As protein: CASSLVRDQPQHF. This rearrangement joins TRBV7-2 to TRBJ1-5; D might be TRBD1 (5 bases). V lost 1 base and J lost 5, with 6 bases in between. This CDR3 is built from 13 residues. The germline V gene has CDR1 SGHTA and CDR2 FQGNSA.

The chain links TRBV27 to TRBJ2-3; 8 nucleotides agree with TRBD1. V was pared by 5 bases and J by 10 bases, with 11 bases of the junction left unmatched. CDR1 is MNHEY and CDR2 is SMNVEV in the germline V gene (reference sequence). There are 14 residues in the CDR3. CDR3 sequence: CASSTRDRSGSQYF. The CDR3 nucleotides are TGTGCCAGCAGTACCCGGGACAGGTCTGGATCGCAGTATTTT.

This chain connects TRBV6-1 to TRBJ2-7, with 7 nucleotides matching TRBD1. Trimming at V came to 1 base and at J to 2 bases, leaving 2 bases not matched to a gene. The germline gives CDR1 MNHNS, CDR2 SASEGT. The CDR3 spans 14 residues. The CDR3 loop reads CASSEEQGPYEQYF. CDR3 sequence (DNA): TGTGCCAGCAGTGAAGAACAGGGGCCCTACGAGCAGTACTTC.

The CDR3: CASSIESLYNEQFF. The CDR3 DNA is TGTGCCAGTAGTATAGAGTCCCTATACAATGAGCAGTTCTTC. The chain carries TRBV19 and TRBJ2-1; D is uncertain. Germline CDR1 and CDR2: LNHDA and SQIVND (reference sequence). Trimming shortened V by 0 bases and J by 4 bases, and 7 bases separated the two germline ends. This CDR3 contains 14 residues.

This chain joins TRBV14 and TRBJ2-2; D is possibly TRBD2 (6 bases). V dropped 4 bases and J dropped 2 bases, with 8 bases sitting between them. The CDR3 totals 14 residues. The germline CDR1 and CDR2 sequences are SGHDN and FVKESK. The CDR3 nucleotides read TGTGCCAGCAGCCGGCGGGGCAACACCGGGGAGCTGTTTTTT. Amino acid sequence: CASSRRGNTGELFF.

The chain employs TRBV4-1 and TRBJ2-7; no clear D. Germline lookup yields CDR1 MGHRA and CDR2 YSYEKL. This CDR3 is built from 15 residues. Between the trimmed V and J ends, which lost 1 base and 0 bases, there was a span of 10 bases. The CDR3 DNA reads as TGCGCCAGCAGCCAAGTACATATTGACTCCTACGAGCAGTACTTC. Translation gives CASSQVHIDSYEQYF.

This chain uses TRBV27 with TRBJ2-1, with 8 bases identical to TRBD2. Germline V gene sequence: CDR1 MNHEY, CDR2 SMNVEV (reference sequence). CDR3 length equals 14 residues. V was clipped by 6 bases and J by 8 bases; unmatched bases: 9. The CDR3 loop is CASRGRGVGDEQFF. CDR3 in DNA: TGTGCCAGCAGAGGGCGGGGGGTAGGGGATGAGCAGTTCTTC.

This clone was counted once. V and J are TRBV7-8 and TRBJ2-1; no definite D call. Germline CDR1 reads SGHVS; CDR2 reads FQNEAQ. V dropped 5 bases and J dropped 6 bases, with 5 bases sitting between them. The CDR3 length is 11 residues. The CDR3 DNA is TGTGCCAGCAGCGGAGTCAATGAGCAGTTCTTC. It yields the protein CASSGVNEQFF.